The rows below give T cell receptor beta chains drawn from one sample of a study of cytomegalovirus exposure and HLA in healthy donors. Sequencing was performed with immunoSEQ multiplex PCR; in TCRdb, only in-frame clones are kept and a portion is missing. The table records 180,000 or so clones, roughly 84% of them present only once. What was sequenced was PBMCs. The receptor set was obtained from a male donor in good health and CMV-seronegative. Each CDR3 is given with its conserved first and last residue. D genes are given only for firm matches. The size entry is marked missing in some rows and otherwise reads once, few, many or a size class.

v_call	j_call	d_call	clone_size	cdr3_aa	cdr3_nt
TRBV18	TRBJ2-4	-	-	CASSLQGTIAKNIQYF	TGTGCCAGCTCACTCCAGGGGACCATAGCCAAAAACATTCAGTACTTC
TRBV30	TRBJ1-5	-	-	CAWSRRAHGVQPQHF	TGTGCCTGGAGCCGCCGGGCACACGGGGTGCAGCCCCAGCATTTT
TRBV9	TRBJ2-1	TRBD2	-	CASSPWTSGKNEQFF	TGTGCCAGCAGCCCCTGGACTAGCGGAAAGAATGAGCAGTTCTTC
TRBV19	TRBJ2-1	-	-	CASSESYSYNEQFF	TGTGCCAGTAGTGAGAGTTACTCCTACAATGAGCAGTTCTTC
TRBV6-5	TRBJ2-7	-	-	CASSSHIRNFYFEQYF	TGTGCCAGCAGTTCCCATATCCGAAACTTCTACTTCGAGCAGTACTTC
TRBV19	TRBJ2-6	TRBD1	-	CASIPRDRGLTGANVLTF	TGTGCCAGTATCCCCCGGGACAGGGGGCTCACTGGGGCCAACGTCCTGACTTTC
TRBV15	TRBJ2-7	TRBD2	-	CATSRGTSGTYEQYF	TGTGCCACCAGCAGAGGGACTAGCGGAACCTACGAGCAGTACTTC
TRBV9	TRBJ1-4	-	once	CASSPTTDKNEKLFF	TGTGCCAGCAGCCCTACGACGGACAAAAATGAAAAACTGTTTTTT
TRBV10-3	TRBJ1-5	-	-	CAISENSRLQPQHF	TGTGCCATCAGTGAGAACAGTCGGCTTCAGCCCCAGCATTTT
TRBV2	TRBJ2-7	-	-	CASSAILETDEQYF	TGTGCCAGCAGTGCAATCCTAGAAACCGACGAGCAGTACTTC
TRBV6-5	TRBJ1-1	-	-	CASTLSTANTEAFF	TGTGCCAGCACCCTTTCCACAGCCAACACTGAAGCTTTCTTT
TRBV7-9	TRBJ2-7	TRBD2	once	CSSSFKASGAYEQYF	TGTTCCAGCAGCTTTAAGGCTAGCGGAGCCTACGAGCAGTACTTC
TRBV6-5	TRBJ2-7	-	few	CASTPRARQLHEQYF	TGTGCCAGCACTCCAAGGGCCCGACAGCTCCACGAGCAGTACTTC
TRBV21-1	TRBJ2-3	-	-	CASSKWSGESTDTQYF	TGTGCCAGCAGCAAATGGAGCGGAGAGAGCACAGATACGCAGTATTTT
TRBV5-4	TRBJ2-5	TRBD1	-	CASSPGGTVETQYF	TGTGCCAGCAGCCCCGGTGGGACAGTAGAGACCCAGTACTTC
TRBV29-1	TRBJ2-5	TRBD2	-	CSAGSLAEETQYF	TGCAGCGCTGGGTCGCTAGCGGAAGAGACCCAGTACTTC
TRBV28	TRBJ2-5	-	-	CASSLTKETQYF	TGTGCCAGCAGTTTGACTAAAGAGACCCAGTACTTC
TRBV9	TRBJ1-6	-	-	CASSATPLHF	TGTGCCAGCAGCGCCACACCCCTCCACTTT